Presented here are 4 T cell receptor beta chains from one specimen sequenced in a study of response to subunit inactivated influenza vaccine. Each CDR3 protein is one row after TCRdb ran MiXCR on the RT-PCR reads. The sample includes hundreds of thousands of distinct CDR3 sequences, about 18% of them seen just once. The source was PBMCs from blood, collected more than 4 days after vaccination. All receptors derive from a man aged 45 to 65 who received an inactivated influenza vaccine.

The CDR3, as DNA: TGTGCCAGCAGATTTCGCACTGAAGCTTTCTTT. Its translation is CASRFRTEAFF. V is TRBV6-5 and J is TRBJ1-1; D uncertain. CDR3 length equals 11 residues. CDR1 and CDR2 from the germline V gene are MNHEY and SVGAGI. V lost 6 bases and J lost 4, with 6 bases in between.

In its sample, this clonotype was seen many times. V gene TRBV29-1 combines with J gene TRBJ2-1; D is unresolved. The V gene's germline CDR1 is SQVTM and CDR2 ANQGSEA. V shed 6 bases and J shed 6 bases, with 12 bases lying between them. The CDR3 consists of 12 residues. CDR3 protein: CSVGPGLNEQFF. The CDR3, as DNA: TGCAGCGTAGGACCTGGGCTCAATGAGCAGTTCTTC.

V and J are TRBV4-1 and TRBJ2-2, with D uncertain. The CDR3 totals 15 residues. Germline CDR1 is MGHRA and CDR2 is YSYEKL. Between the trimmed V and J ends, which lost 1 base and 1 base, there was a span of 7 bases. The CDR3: CASSQARMNTGELFF. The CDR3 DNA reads TGCGCCAGCAGCCAAGCACGGATGAACACCGGGGAGCTGTTTTTT.

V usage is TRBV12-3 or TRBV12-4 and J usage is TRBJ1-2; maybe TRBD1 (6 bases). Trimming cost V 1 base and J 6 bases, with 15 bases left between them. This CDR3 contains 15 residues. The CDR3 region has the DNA TGTGCCAGCAGTTTAGTCCTCGGCGGGGGCGATGGCTACACCTTC. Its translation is CASSLVLGGGDGYTF.